This T cell receptor beta chain was observed in a study of shared clonotypes between healthy human individuals (dated by TCRdb to the early 2020s). Context from the whole study: A few men and a couple of women, aged 18 to 49 years, made up the cohort. Between about 0.8 and 8.9 billion PBMCs per donor were obtained by leukapheresis. For each donor, CD4 naive and CD4 memory were each run on three plates, CD8 naive on two plates, and CD8 memory on one plate. To increase sequencing depth and limit assay-specific biases, different laboratories used diverse techniques to prepare libraries and sequence TCR repertoires. The study deeply sequenced blood TCR repertoires of about 5 healthy adults to estimate repertoire size and the extent of clonotype sharing between individuals.

The CDR3 spans 19 residues, from the cysteine through the phenylalanine. Here the CDR3 DNA is all that survives: 57 bases in frame from base 1. V trim: 1 base; J trim: 9 bases; unmatched bases: 19. Per the germline V gene (reference sequence), GTSNPN is the CDR1 and SVGIG is the CDR2. The investigation overall reported the following: Based on pairwise subsampling, the degree of clonotype sharing among donors was expected to be affected by sequencing depth. Incomplete sequencing was indicated by rarefaction of sorted-subset datasets, despite the large sequencing depth. Estimated clonotype richness was generally larger for naive than for memory subsets. Because the study included only a small number of donors, the genetic and exposure-history diversity represented was limited. Approximately 5% of naive CD4, around 4% of naive CD8, roughly 2.5% of memory CD4, and 0.4% of memory CD8 clonotypes were shared across a few donors. Clonotypes shared by all four sorted-subset donors showed higher generation probabilities than non-shared clonotypes. Sampling was restricted to blood, and TCR repertoires in tissues likely differ from the TCR repertoires found in blood.

Using the deep immunoSEQ assay, multiplex PCR amplified TCR CDR3 regions from genomic DNA. Extracted genomic DNA from each cell subset was distributed evenly across all wells of several immunoSEQ 96-well plates, and each plate was treated as a replicate. For sorted subsets, about 200 ng genomic DNA, equal to 30,000 or so T cell genomes, was loaded into each replicate PCR. Purified libraries were quantified with a Qubit 3.0 fluorometer, sized on a Bioanalyzer 2100, and re-quantified with the KAPA Library Quantification kit. Every immunoSEQ 96-well plate was sequenced on a separate single-read 150-cycle Illumina NextSeq 550 flow cell. As for the authors' bioinformatics: The immunoSEQ output contained only junctional sequences without quality scores, so filtering could not match that applied to full-length reads. Sequences were annotated with PyIR, a Python wrapper for IgBLAST v1.9, using IMGT germline references to assign V/J genes and CDR3. Reads were filtered out if the reads had weak V/J assignments (E-value above 1e-6), no CDR3, stop codons, out-of-frame junctions, or ambiguous translated residues. A V3J clonotype was defined by an identical inferred V gene, J gene, and CDR3 amino acid sequence. To compute the percentage overlap between repertoires, the number of shared unique clonotypes was divided by the size of the smaller repertoire. RTK rarefaction, the Chao1 estimator, and Recon v2.1 estimates of unobserved clonotypes were used to assess repertoire richness. For all TCRbeta clonotypes obtained by the gDNA method from several donors, generation probabilities were computed with OLGA. Drawn from immuneACCESS, this table holds only the in-frame rearrangements with V and J called that TCRdb kept. Clones are partly lost; checked studies trace under half to an unresolved V gene and leave the rest unexplained. The D gene and trimming were derived from the DNA, and the V and J assignments and clone size from that table. The sample records some 2.4 million clones, roughly 93% of which are singletons. The top ten constitute more than 0.35% of the sample.

Healthy HIV-negative adults with no recently reported acute infections or vaccinations were included as donors. Every donor was a Caucasian adult living in Nashville, Tennessee, USA. CD4+ T cells were enriched by magnetic negative selection, after which naive cells were positively selected on CD45RA and the negative fraction was taken as the memory subset. Blood was obtained by leukapheresis, after which PBMCs were separated by Ficoll-Histopaque density gradient centrifugation and cryopreserved in liquid nitrogen vapor phase. Analytical flow cytometry was used to check the purity and quantity of every magnetically sorted T cell population. Each sorted fraction had its genomic DNA isolated and then quantified by UV absorbance on a Nanodrop 2000c. As regards this clone: What this receptor recognizes is not known. No much larger clonotype is one base removed from it; base qualities were not supplied.

Sequenced input: naive CD4+ T cells from PBMCs. The sample's cell subset or site label is to be understood as: CD45RA+ positively selected. The chain uses TRBV30 and TRBJ2-1, and 12 junctional nucleotides match TRBD2. This sequence was found in a man aged 18 to 29 in good health. Some clones in this sample may be carry-over from other donors' samples. The base sequence is TGTGCCTGGAGTGCCCCGGGGAGGGCTAGCGGGAGGGCTTGGATTGAGCAGTTCTTC. Translation gives CAWSAPGRASGRAWIEQFF.